The 23 T cell receptor beta chains presented below share a single source sample, sequenced in a study of T-cell reconstitution after alpha-beta-depleted transplantation in children. Unique molecular identifiers tagged the TCRbeta library. TCRdb re-called the PCR reads through MiXCR, storing one row per CDR3 protein. Among around 680,000 distinct CDR3 sequences listed, approximately 16% were seen once. Sequences were derived from PBMCs from the stem cell graft donor, sampled from the stem cell graft. These receptor sequences come from a human donor who donated a stem cell graft to a child with acute myeloid leukemia.

J is TRBJ2-1 and V is TRBV29-1, with 9 bases lining up with TRBD1. Germline lookup yields CDR1 SQVTM and CDR2 ANQGSEA. The CDR3 extends over 16 amino acids. Unmatched junction bases numbered 14, after V lost 3 bases and J lost 8 bases. CDR3 residues: CSVEYPGQGKRDEQFF. CDR3 DNA sequence: TGCAGCGTTGAGTATCCGGGACAGGGAAAGCGGGATGAGCAGTTCTTC.

This chain joins TRBV7-2 and TRBJ1-4, with TRBD1 matching 10 bases. The J segment lost 13 bases and the V segment lost 4 bases, leaving 9 bases of the junction unmatched. The CDR3 is 14 amino acids. CDR1 is SGHTA, CDR2 FQGNSA, per germline. CDR3 protein: CASSSLRTGGRLFF. CDR3 bases: TGTGCCAGCAGCTCACTACGGACAGGGGGACGACTGTTTTTT.

This clonotype has a handful of counts. The chain employs TRBV7-6 and TRBJ1-2; 9 positions agree with TRBD1. Trimming took 4 bases from V and 8 from J; bases not matched to a gene: 11. Germline CDR1 is SGHVS and CDR2 is FNYEAQ. This CDR3 is 15 amino acids long. In nucleotides, the CDR3 is TGTGCCAGCAGCTCAGAACCGGGACAGGGCTCGGGCTACACCTTC. Translated: CASSSEPGQGSGYTF.

This clonotype showed up many times. J is TRBJ2-1 and V is TRBV6-4, with 9 bases matching TRBD1. Germline V lookup: CDR1 MRHNA, CDR2 SNTAGT. The CDR3 length is 15 residues. J was trimmed by 6 bases and V by 0 bases; bases with no gene match: 3. In DNA, the CDR3 is TGTGCCAGCAGTGACTCTGGGACAGGGCGCAATGAGCAGTTCTTC. The encoded protein is CASSDSGTGRNEQFF.

V gene TRBV19 combines with J gene TRBJ1-5, with a weak D call TRBD1 (5 bases). The CDR3 loop spans 14 amino acids. Germline CDR1 is LNHDA and CDR2 is SQIVND (reference sequence). V was trimmed by 5 bases and J by 7 bases, leaving 15 bases between them. DNA for the CDR3: TGTGCCAGTAGTCTTTGGGGACGGGGACAGCCCCAGCATTTT. Translating it yields CASSLWGRGQPQHF. Full variable domain (outside the CDR3, taken from reference TRBV19 and TRBJ1-5): DGGITQSPKYLFRKEGQNVTLSCEQNLNHDAMYWYRQDPGQGLRLIYYSQIVNDFQKGDIAEGYSVSREKKESFPLTVTSAQKNPTAFYLCASSLWGRGQPQHFGDGTRLSIL.

The V call is TRBV20-1, the J call TRBJ1-3; TRBD1 might be the D (5 bases). Germline CDR1 reads DFQATT; CDR2 reads SNEGSKA (reference sequence). CDR3 length: 14 residues. V dropped 3 bases and J dropped 4 bases, with 13 bases sitting between them. This CDR3 reads CSASRDSQGNTIYF. Here the CDR3 DNA reads TGCAGTGCTAGCCGGGACTCCCAGGGAAACACCATATATTTT.

This clonotype was recorded many times. The rearrangement links TRBV20-1 to TRBJ1-1; 7 bases fit TRBD1. V gave up 6 bases and J gave up 3 bases; unmatched junction bases: 7. CDR3 length: 13 amino acids. Germline loops: CDR1 DFQATT, CDR2 SNEGSKA (reference sequence). The CDR3 DNA sequence: TGCAGTGCGCAATCCAGGGGGGACACTGAAGCTTTCTTT. Translated, it gives CSAQSRGDTEAFF.

This rearrangement joins TRBV12-3 or TRBV12-4 to TRBJ2-6; no reliable D call. Trimming shortened V by 6 bases and J by 4 bases, and 7 bases separated the two germline ends. The CDR3 runs to 13 residues. As DNA, the CDR3 is TGTGCCAGCAGGTCCTCGGGGGCCAACGTCCTGACTTTC. It yields the protein CASRSSGANVLTF.

This clonotype was detected ten times or more. CDR3 nucleotide sequence: TGCAGCGTATCGGCTAGCGGGGCCCCGAGGAATGAGCAGTTCTTC. Its translation is CSVSASGAPRNEQFF. This chain uses TRBV29-1 with TRBJ2-1, with 9 bases that match TRBD2. The CDR3 loop spans 15 amino acids. V dropped 6 bases and J dropped 7; count of bases not matched to a gene: 13. Germline V lookup: CDR1 SQVTM, CDR2 ANQGSEA.

The chain is built from TRBV3-1 and TRBJ1-4; D is unclear. The CDR3 is made up of 12 amino acids. V lost 3 bases and J lost 8, with 7 bases in between. From germline, CDR1 is LGHDT and CDR2 YNNKEL (reference sequence). CDR3 protein: CASSHLPEKLFF. CDR3 in DNA: TGTGCCAGCAGCCACCTCCCAGAAAAACTGTTTTTT.

In this sample, this clonotype turned up many times. This chain connects TRBV7-9 to TRBJ1-1; D remains ambiguous. The length of the CDR3 is 12 residues. V was pared by 3 bases and J by 5 bases, with 7 bases between. Germline V gene data show CDR1 as SEHNR and CDR2 as FQNEAQ (reference sequence). CDR3 bases: TGTGCCAGCAGCTTTGTGGGGACTGAAGCTTTCTTT. This translates into CASSFVGTEAFF.

This clonotype was seen a single time. The CDR3 DNA reads as TGCGCCAGCAGCTCGGGACAGGGGAAGACCCAGTACTTC. Translated, it gives CASSSGQGKTQYF. V gene TRBV5-1 combines with J gene TRBJ2-5; 10 bases agree with TRBD1. The junction had 2 bases not matched to a gene; V was cut back by 3 bases and J by 6 bases. This CDR3 comprises 13 residues. The germline V gene encodes CDR1 SGHRS and CDR2 YFSETQ.

This clonotype was seen a few times. This chain links TRBV29-1 with TRBJ2-7; perhaps D is TRBD1 or TRBD2 (5 bases each). Germline V gene sequence: CDR1 SQVTM, CDR2 ANQGSEA. This CDR3 has 12 residues. Trimming stripped 5 bases from V and 6 bases from J, with 14 bases between. CDR3: CSVRLGTAEQYV. Here the CDR3 DNA reads TGCAGCGTTCGGCTCGGGACGGCCGAGCAGTACGTC.

The chain links TRBV7-9 to TRBJ2-7; weak D call: TRBD2 (6 bases). This CDR3 has 14 amino acids. The V and J ends lost 1 base and 9 bases respectively, with 16 bases between them. The germline CDR1 and CDR2 sequences are SEHNR and FQNEAQ (reference sequence). The CDR3 protein is CASSLDVGAAGQYF. CDR3 DNA sequence: TGTGCCAGCAGCTTAGATGTCGGGGCAGCGGGGCAGTACTTC.

This clonotype was observed at least ten times. The rearrangement uses TRBV20-1 and TRBJ1-1, with a weak D call TRBD1 (6 bases). Trimming pared 7 bases from V and 2 bases from J, leaving 11 bases between. CDR3 length equals 12 residues. The germline CDR1 and CDR2 sequences are DFQATT and SNEGSKA (reference sequence). The CDR3 nucleotides are TGCAGTGGCCTACAGGGAAACACTGAAGCTTTCTTT. Amino acids: CSGLQGNTEAFF.

As to this clonotype: Sequence at one end of the junction differs from germline and may be a read error. The chain links TRBV20-1 to TRBJ2-1; D unresolved. The CDR3 is 17 residues long. Germline CDR1 and CDR2: DFQATT and SNEGSKA (reference sequence). In DNA, the CDR3 is TGCAGTGCTAGAGAACAACGGACGAAAAGCCCCTACAATGAGCGGTTCTTC. Translating it yields CSAREQRTKSPYNERFF.

As concerns this clonotype: A much larger clonotype is one base distant, so this may be a read error. The chain has TRBV20-1 and TRBJ2-5; D not certain. The CDR3 is 12 amino acids. Germline CDR1 reads DFQATT; CDR2 reads SNEGSKA (reference sequence). The CDR3 coding sequence is TGCAGTGCCAAGCCCACTCAAGAGAGCCAGTACTTC. Translated, it gives CSAKPTQESQYF.

This sequence joins TRBV6-5 and TRBJ1-3; D remains ambiguous. Germline V gene sequence: CDR1 MNHEY, CDR2 SVGAGI. This CDR3 comprises 16 residues. V was pared by 2 bases and J by 0 bases, with 11 bases between. CDR3: CASSYISGLSGNTIYF. The CDR3 DNA sequence: TGTGCCAGCAGTTACATTTCGGGCCTCTCTGGAAACACCATATATTTT.

This clonotype showed up many times. The V call is TRBV29-1, the J call TRBJ2-5; no firm D call. The CDR3 contains 11 residues. Germline V gives CDR1 SQVTM, CDR2 ANQGSEA. CDR3 amino acids: CSSWVGETQYF. The CDR3 DNA reads TGCAGTAGTTGGGTGGGAGAGACCCAGTACTTC.

The rearrangement uses TRBV7-2 and TRBJ2-2; a possible D gene is TRBD2 (6 bases). V lost 5 bases to trimming and J lost 6 bases, with 13 bases between them. The CDR3 totals 14 residues. Germline V lookup: CDR1 SGHTA, CDR2 FQGNSA. The CDR3 protein is CASSPLPGAGELFF. The CDR3 nucleotides read TGTGCCAGCAGCCCCCTCCCGGGGGCCGGGGAGCTGTTTTTT.

In this sample, this clonotype turned up a few times. This rearrangement joins TRBV13 to TRBJ1-6; a possible D gene is TRBD1 (5 bases). In germline, CDR1 is PRHDT, CDR2 FYEKMQ (reference sequence). V lost 5 bases, J lost 9 bases, and 14 bases lay in between. CDR3 size: 14 residues. CDR3 nucleotide sequence: TGTGCCAGCAGCCTGGGGGACCCCAGTTCACCCCTCCACTTT. Amino acids: CASSLGDPSSPLHF.

This clonotype was recorded once. J is TRBJ1-1 and V is TRBV6-6; no definite D call. CDR3 length equals 13 residues. Trimming removed 6 bases from V and 1 base from J, with 9 bases in between. Germline-derived CDR1 and CDR2 are MNHNY and SVGAGI (reference sequence). The CDR3 spells CASRPDGNTEAFF. The CDR3 DNA is TGTGCCAGCAGACCAGACGGGAACACTGAAGCTTTCTTT.

Many counts were recorded for this clonotype. The chain joins TRBV6-5 to TRBJ2-1; 10 nucleotides match TRBD1. With V trimmed by 4 bases and J by 5 bases, 2 bases remained unmatched. The V gene's germline CDR1 is MNHEY and CDR2 SVGAGI. This CDR3 spans 14 amino acids. The CDR3, as DNA: TGTGCCAGCAGTTCCGGGACAGGGGACAATGAGCAGTTCTTC. Translating it yields CASSSGTGDNEQFF.